What follows is one TCR beta chain and its context. The record originates from a study of CD8 T cells in Susac syndrome. Sequencing of TCR beta drew on CD8+ and CD4+ T cells from blood. The CD8+ and CD4+ T cells were negatively isolated, with the TEMRA cells enriched by FACS. Random hexamers primed reverse transcription of about 0.45 to 1 ug RNA. In TCRdb, the immunoSEQ multiplex PCR reads were re-called with MiXCR into one record per CDR3 protein. Among 190,000 or so distinct CDR3 sequences listed, roughly 96% were seen once. Germline V CDR1 and CDR2: SGHRS, YFSETQ. The CDR3 spans 14 residues. V was pared by 3 bases and J by 3 bases, with 3 bases of the junction left unmatched.

The chain has TRBV5-1 and TRBJ1-2, with 9 bases lining up with TRBD1. The receptor was derived from a human donor with multiple sclerosis. Material for sequencing was CD4+ T cells from PBMCs. DNA of the CDR3: TGCGCCAGCAGCTCGGGACAGGGAGACTATGGCTACACCTTC. Amino acid sequence: CASSSGQGDYGYTF.